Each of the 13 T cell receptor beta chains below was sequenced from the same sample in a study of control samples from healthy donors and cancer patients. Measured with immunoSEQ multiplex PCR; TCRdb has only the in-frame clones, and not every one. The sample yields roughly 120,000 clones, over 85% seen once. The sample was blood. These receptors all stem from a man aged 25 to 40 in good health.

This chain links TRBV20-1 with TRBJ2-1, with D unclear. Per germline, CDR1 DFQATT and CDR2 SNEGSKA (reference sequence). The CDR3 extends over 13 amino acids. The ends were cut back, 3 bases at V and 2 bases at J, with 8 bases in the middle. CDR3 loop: CSASDSAYNEQFF. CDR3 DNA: TGCAGTGCTAGTGATTCGGCCTACAATGAGCAGTTCTTC.

CDR3 sequence reads: CASSPTLLAGAVEQYF. The CDR3 DNA reads TGTGCCAGCTCACCAACACTACTAGCGGGGGCCGTCGAGCAGTACTTC. The chain joins TRBV18 to TRBJ2-7; 11 positions match TRBD2. V dropped 2 bases and J dropped 6; count of bases not matched to a gene: 9. The V gene's germline CDR1 is KGHSH and CDR2 LQKENI. The CDR3 has 16 residues.

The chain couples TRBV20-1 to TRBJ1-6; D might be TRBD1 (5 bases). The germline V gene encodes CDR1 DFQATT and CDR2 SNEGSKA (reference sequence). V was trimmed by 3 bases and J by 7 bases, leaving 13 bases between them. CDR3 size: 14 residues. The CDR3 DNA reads TGCAGTGCTAGTAGTCGGGGCGAGAATTCACCCCTCCACTTT. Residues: CSASSRGENSPLHF.

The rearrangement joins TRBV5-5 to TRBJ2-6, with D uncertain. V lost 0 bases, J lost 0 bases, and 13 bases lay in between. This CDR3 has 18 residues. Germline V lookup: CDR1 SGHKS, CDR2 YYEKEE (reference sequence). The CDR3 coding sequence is TGTGCCAGCAGCTTGGGTCCTCCCGGAGCCTCTGGGGCCAACGTCCTGACTTTC. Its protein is CASSLGPPGASGANVLTF.

The CDR3 DNA sequence: TGTGCCAGCAGGGCAGGGGCTAATGAAAAACTGTTTTTT. Its protein is CASRAGANEKLFF. The chain carries TRBV7-9 and TRBJ1-4, with D perhaps matching TRBD1 (6 bases). The V gene lost 6 bases and the J gene lost 3 bases, with 8 bases spanning the gap. This CDR3 comprises 13 residues. Germline loops: CDR1 SEHNR, CDR2 FQNEAQ (reference sequence). Based on the CDR3 plus reference TRBV7-9 and TRBJ1-4, the full variable domain is DTGVSQNPRHKITKRGQNVTFRCDPISEHNRLYWYRQTLGQGPEFLTYFQNEAQLEKSRLLSDRFSAERPKGSFSTLEIQRTEQGDSAMYLCASRAGANEKLFFGSGTQLSVL.

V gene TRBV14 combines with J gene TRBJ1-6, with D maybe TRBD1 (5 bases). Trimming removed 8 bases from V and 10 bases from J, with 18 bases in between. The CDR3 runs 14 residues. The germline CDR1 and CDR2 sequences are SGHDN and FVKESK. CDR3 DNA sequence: TGTGCCAGCCAGGGAGGGCTGGGGAGGTCACCCCTCCACTTT. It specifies CASQGGLGRSPLHF.

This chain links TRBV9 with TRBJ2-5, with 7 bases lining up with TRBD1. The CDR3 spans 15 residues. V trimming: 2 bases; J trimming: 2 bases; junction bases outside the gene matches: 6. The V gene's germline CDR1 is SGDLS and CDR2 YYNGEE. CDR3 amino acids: CASSVKGGLQETQYF. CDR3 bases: TGTGCCAGCAGCGTCAAAGGGGGCCTACAAGAGACCCAGTACTTC.

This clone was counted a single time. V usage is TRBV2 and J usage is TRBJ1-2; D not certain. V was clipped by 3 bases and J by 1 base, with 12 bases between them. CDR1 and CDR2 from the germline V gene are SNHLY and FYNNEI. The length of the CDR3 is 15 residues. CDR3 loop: CASSDLAAVNYGYTF. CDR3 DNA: TGTGCCAGCAGTGATCTAGCAGCCGTTAACTATGGCTACACCTTC.

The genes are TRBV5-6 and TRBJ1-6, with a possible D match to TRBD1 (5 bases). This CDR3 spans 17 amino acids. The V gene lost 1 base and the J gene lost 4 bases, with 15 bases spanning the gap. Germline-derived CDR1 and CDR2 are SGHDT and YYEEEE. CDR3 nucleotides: TGTGCCAGCAGCTTGAACGGAGGGGTCCCTTATAATTCACCCCTCCACTTT. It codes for CASSLNGGVPYNSPLHF.

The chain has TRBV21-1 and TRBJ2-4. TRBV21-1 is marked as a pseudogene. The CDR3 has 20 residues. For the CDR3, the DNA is TGTGCCAGCAGCAAAGTATGGGAACAGAGAGGAGCCAGAACCAAAAACATTCAGTACTTC. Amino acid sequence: CASSKVWEQRGARTKNIQYF.

The CDR3 nucleotides are TGTGCCAGCAGCCGGGGACTGACAACAGATACGCAGTATTTT. Encoded protein: CASSRGLTTDTQYF. The V and J genes are TRBV7-9 and TRBJ2-3, with D maybe TRBD2 (6 bases). Trimming removed 5 bases at V and 3 bases at J, with 12 bases between. CDR1 is SEHNR, CDR2 FQNEAQ, per germline (reference sequence). The CDR3 extends over 14 amino acids.

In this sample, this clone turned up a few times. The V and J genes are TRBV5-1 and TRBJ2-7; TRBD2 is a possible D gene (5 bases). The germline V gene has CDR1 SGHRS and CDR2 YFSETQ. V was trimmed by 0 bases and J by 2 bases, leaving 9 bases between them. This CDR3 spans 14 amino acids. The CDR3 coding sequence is TGCGCCAGCAGCTTGGCGGGGATGCCCTACGAGCAGTACTTC. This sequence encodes CASSLAGMPYEQYF.

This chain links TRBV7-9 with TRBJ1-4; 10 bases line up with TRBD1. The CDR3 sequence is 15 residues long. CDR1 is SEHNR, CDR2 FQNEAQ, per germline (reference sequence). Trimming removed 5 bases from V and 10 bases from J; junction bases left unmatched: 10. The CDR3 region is CASSTPTGGLGKLFF. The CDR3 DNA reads TGTGCCAGCAGCACGCCGACAGGGGGCTTGGGAAAACTGTTTTTT.